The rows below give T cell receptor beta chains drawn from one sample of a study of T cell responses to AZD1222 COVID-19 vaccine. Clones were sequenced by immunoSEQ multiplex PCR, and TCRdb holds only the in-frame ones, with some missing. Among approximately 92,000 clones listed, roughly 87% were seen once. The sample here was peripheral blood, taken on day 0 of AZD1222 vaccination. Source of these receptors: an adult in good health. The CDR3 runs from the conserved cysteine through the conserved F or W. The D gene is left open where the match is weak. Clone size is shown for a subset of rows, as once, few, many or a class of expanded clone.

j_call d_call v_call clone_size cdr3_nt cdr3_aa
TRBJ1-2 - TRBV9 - TGTGCCAGCAGCCCGTCGGGTGACTACTATGGCTACACCTTC CASSPSGDYYGYTF
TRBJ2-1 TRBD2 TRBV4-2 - TGTGCCAGCAGCCCCCGGGGGTCTAGCGGCATCAATGAGCAGTTCTTC CASSPRGSSGINEQFF
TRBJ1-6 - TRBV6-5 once TGTGCCAGCAGGCAAGGTGTCTCCTATAATTCACCCCTCCACTTT CASRQGVSYNSPLHF
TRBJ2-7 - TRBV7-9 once TGTGCCAGCAGCCCCGAGGGGACTGCCTACGAGCAGTACTTC CASSPEGTAYEQYF
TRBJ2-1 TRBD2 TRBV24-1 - TGTGCCACCAGTGATTTACGGACTAGCGGGAGTTTCGATGAGCAGTTCTTC CATSDLRTSGSFDEQFF
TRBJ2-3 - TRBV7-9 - TGTGCCAGCAGCTTAGGGGTCGCAGATACGCAGTATTTT CASSLGVADTQYF
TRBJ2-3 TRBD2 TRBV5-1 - TGTGCCAGCAGCTTAGCGGGAGGGTTATCAGATACGCAGTATTTT CASSLAGGLSDTQYF
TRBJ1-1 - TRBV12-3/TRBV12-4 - TGTGCCAGCAGTTTTACGGGGGCGGAAGCTTTCTTT CASSFTGAEAFF
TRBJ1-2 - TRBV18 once TGTGCCAGCTCACCATCTCTGTCCAGTCCCTATGGCTACACCTTC CASSPSLSSPYGYTF
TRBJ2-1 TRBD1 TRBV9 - TGTGCCAGCGGTCGAGACAGGGTGTTTAGCTATGAGCAGTTCTTC CASGRDRVFSYEQFF
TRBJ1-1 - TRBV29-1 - TGCAGCGGGGGACGGTTGAACACTGAAGCTTTCTTT CSGGRLNTEAFF
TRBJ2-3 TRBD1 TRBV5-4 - TGTGCCAGCAGCTTACAGGGGGATACGCAGTATTTT CASSLQGDTQYF
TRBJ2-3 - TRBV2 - TGTGCCAGCAGAACGACAGCATCAGATACGCAGTATTTT CASRTTASDTQYF
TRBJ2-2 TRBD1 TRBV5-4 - TGTGCCAGCAGCTTAGGACGGACAGGGGGACGGGTCGGGGAGCTGTTTTTT CASSLGRTGGRVGELFF
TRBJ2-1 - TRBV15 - TGTGCCACCAGCAGACCACTAGGAGACCACAATGAGCAGTTCTTC CATSRPLGDHNEQFF
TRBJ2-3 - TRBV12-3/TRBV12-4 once TGTGCCAGCGCTAGTGGAGATACGCAGTATTTT CASASGDTQYF
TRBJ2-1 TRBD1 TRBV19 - TGTGCCAGTAGTATTTATTTTCGGGGGACAGGGACCAATGAGCAGTTCTTC CASSIYFRGTGTNEQFF
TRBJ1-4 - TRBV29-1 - TGCAGCGTTTACTTTAATGAAAAACTGTTTTTT CSVYFNEKLFF
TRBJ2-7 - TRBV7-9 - TGTGCCAGCAGCTCGACAGATATGACCTACGAGCAGTACTTC CASSSTDMTYEQYF
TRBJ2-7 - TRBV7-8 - TGTGCCAGCAGCCCATTGGGGACCTACGAGCAGTACTTC CASSPLGTYEQYF
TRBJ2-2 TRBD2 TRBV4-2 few TGTGCCAGCAGCCCTCGGACTAGCGGGGGGGCCGGTTCGAGCGGGGAGCTGTTTTTT CASSPRTSGGAGSSGELFF
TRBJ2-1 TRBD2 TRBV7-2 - TGTGCCAGCAGCCTATATACTAGCGCCCGCAATGAGCAGTTCTTC CASSLYTSARNEQFF
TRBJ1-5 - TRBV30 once TGTGCTCTGGGGGCAGAACATCAGCCCCAGCATTTT CALGAEHQPQHF
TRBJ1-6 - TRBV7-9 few TGTGCCAGCAGCTTAGTAGGTATCGATAATTCACCCCTCCACTTT CASSLVGIDNSPLHF
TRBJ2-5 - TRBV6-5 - TGTGCCAGCGGGAGCGGTAGGCAGGTACAAGAGACCCAGTACTTC CASGSGRQVQETQYF
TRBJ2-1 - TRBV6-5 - TGTGCCAGCAGGCCCCCGATTGCGATGGACAATGAGCAGTTCTTC CASRPPIAMDNEQFF
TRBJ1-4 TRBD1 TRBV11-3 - TGTGCCAGCAGCCTACAGGCAGGGGGCGGTGAAAAACTGTTTTTT CASSLQAGGGEKLFF